This TCR beta chain was profiled in a study of OX40 agonist ivuxolimab in advanced cancers. Study background: Averaging about 60 years in age, with a range of about 23 to 79, the cohort was 82.7% male.

The method was immunoSEQ multiplex PCR; TCRdb's version includes in-frame clones alone and lacks a portion of them. The table has tens of thousands of clones, 84% seen once. Autoimmune disease history or systemic immunosuppression led to patients being barred. On cycle 4 day 1 and cycle 7 day 1, as well as at baseline, blood was sampled. The CDR3 is 11 amino acids. Germline assignment: CDR1 SGHTA and CDR2 FQGNSA. V shed 3 bases and J shed 6 bases, with 5 bases lying between them. As concerns this clone: Its antigen is unidentified. The sample holds other DNA sequences that translate to the same CDR3.

Study findings and constraints: By week 6 at 0.1 to 3.0 mg/kg, blood CD4+ and CD8+ T cells had expanded clonally.

The receptor was derived from an adult with an advanced solid tumor such as melanoma, head and neck, liver or kidney cancer. The chain recombines TRBV7-2 with TRBJ1-2; D not resolved. The source material was CD4+ or CD8+ T cells sorted from blood, sampled in a trial of the OX40 agonist ivuxolimab. CDR3 in DNA: TGTGCCAGCAGCTTGAGGCATGGCTACACCTTC. Residues: CASSLRHGYTF.